The clone carrying this TCR beta chain occurred a few times. These data are taken from a study of patients and donors after allogeneic stem cell transplantation. The V gene lost 3 bases and the J gene lost 2 bases, with 11 bases spanning the gap. Germline V gene data show CDR1 as MNHEY and CDR2 as SVGEGT. The CDR3 loop spans 15 amino acids. TCRdb used MiXCR to reprocess the RT-PCR reads, holding one entry per CDR3 protein. Of 150,000 to 200,000 distinct CDR3 sequences in the sample, less than 45% are singletons; the top ten hold 33%. The sample comprised blood, either unsorted or a sorted T cell fraction (not recorded which). The chain couples TRBV6-2 or TRBV6-3 to TRBJ2-1, with D tentatively TRBD2 (5 bases). The clonotype was recovered from a human donor who was either an allogeneic HSCT recipient or a stem cell or donor lymphocyte infusion donor (not recorded which). It is not recorded whose cells these are; they may come from a transplant donor. In DNA form, the CDR3 reads TGTGCCAGCAGTTATAGCGACAACACCTACAATGAGCAGTTCTTC. Translated, it gives CASSYSDNTYNEQFF.